The 20 T cell receptor beta chains in this list originate from one sample, sequenced in a study of patients with pleural tuberculosis. TCRdb reprocessed the reads via MiXCR and lists one record per CDR3 protein. The sample comprises 45,000 to 60,000 distinct CDR3 sequences, 6% to 8% of which are singletons, and 15% to 20% rests with the top ten. The receptors originated from a human donor with pleural tuberculosis.

This clonotype was counted many times. The genes are TRBV6-2 or TRBV6-3 and TRBJ2-7; a weak D match, TRBD1 (5 bases). Germline loops: CDR1 MNHEY, CDR2 SVGEGT. This CDR3 has 14 residues. V shed 2 bases and J shed 4 bases, with 12 bases lying between them. The CDR3 is CASSYAGHPYEQYF. The DNA for the CDR3 is TGTGCCAGCAGTTACGCAGGACACCCTTACGAGCAGTACTTC.

This clonotype was seen repeatedly, ten times or more. This chain uses TRBV10-1 with TRBJ2-7; 8 bases are shared with TRBD1. CDR1 WNHNN and CDR2 SYGVQD come from the germline V gene (reference sequence). The CDR3 spans 13 residues. J was trimmed by 4 bases and V by 7 bases; bases with no gene match: 6. The CDR3 DNA reads as TGCGCCAGCATAGACAGGGGAAAATACGAGCAGTACGTC. It codes for CASIDRGKYEQYV.

Ten or more counts support this clonotype. In DNA, the CDR3 is TGCAGTGCTAATAGTCCGTCCTACAATGAGCAGTTCTTC. Amino acid sequence: CSANSPSYNEQFF. This sequence joins TRBV20-1 and TRBJ2-1; D remains ambiguous. The V end lost 4 bases, the J end lost 1 base, and 8 bases lay between the germline ends. The CDR3 is 13 residues long. The germline CDR1 and CDR2 sequences are DFQATT and SNEGSKA (reference sequence).

This clonotype was recorded at least ten times. The chain links TRBV19 to TRBJ2-1; a possible D gene is TRBD2 (5 bases). From germline, CDR1 is LNHDA and CDR2 SQIVND (reference sequence). Trimming shortened V by 6 bases and J by 10 bases, and 19 bases separated the two germline ends. The CDR3 runs 14 residues. The DNA for the CDR3 is TGTGCCAGTAGCCCGCTAGCTATGTCGGGAGAGCAGTTCTTC. Protein sequence: CASSPLAMSGEQFF.

The chain combines TRBV19 with TRBJ2-7; D is unresolved. Germline CDR1 is LNHDA and CDR2 is SQIVND (reference sequence). This CDR3 spans 14 amino acids. Trimming left V 3 bases short and J 5 bases short, with 14 bases between. CDR3 loop: CASSITETRDEQYF. The CDR3 DNA is TGTGCCAGTAGTATCACTGAGACCCGGGACGAGCAGTACTTC. The complete variable domain, with remaining parts taken from reference TRBV19 and TRBJ2-7, reads DGGITQSPKYLFRKEGQNVTLSCEQNLNHDAMYWYRQDPGQGLRLIYYSQIVNDFQKGDIAEGYSVSREKKESFPLTVTSAQKNPTAFYLCASSITETRDEQYFGPGTRLTVT.

In its sample, this clonotype was seen many times. This chain joins TRBV4-1 and TRBJ1-1, with TRBD1 identical over 8 bases. Germline V gene data show CDR1 as MGHRA and CDR2 as YSYEKL. CDR3 size: 15 residues. V was pared by 3 bases and J by 1 base, with 4 bases of the junction left unmatched. Here the CDR3 DNA reads TGCGCCAGCAGCCAGGACAGGGTGGGGAACACTGAAGCTTTCTTT. Its translation is CASSQDRVGNTEAFF.

This clonotype appeared many times. The chain uses TRBV10-1 and TRBJ1-5; a weak D match, TRBD1 (6 bases). The ends were cut back, 2 bases at V and 3 bases at J, with 17 bases in the middle. The CDR3 runs 17 residues. CDR1 is WNHNN, CDR2 SYGVQD, per germline (reference sequence). CDR3 sequence (DNA): TGCGCCAGCAGTGAGATGGGTAGGACAGCAGACAATCAGCCCCAGCATTTT. It encodes CASSEMGRTADNQPQHF.

In this sample, this clonotype turned up many times. The genes are TRBV20-1 and TRBJ1-5; 7 bases map to TRBD1. The CDR3 is 13 residues long. The V gene end was trimmed by 5 bases and the J gene end by 6 bases; junction bases not matched to a gene: 7. Germline CDR1 and CDR2: DFQATT and SNEGSKA (reference sequence). The CDR3, as DNA: TGCAGTGCTCATGACAGGGTCAGTCAGCCCCAGCATTTT. It translates to CSAHDRVSQPQHF.

V usage is TRBV6-9 and J usage is TRBJ2-1; perhaps TRBD2 as D (5 bases). Deletions cut 2 bases from V and 3 bases from J, with 17 bases between. Germline V lookup: CDR1 MNHGY, CDR2 SVAAGI. The CDR3 is 17 amino acids. This chain's CDR3 is CASSYGWRPEFYNEQFF. In DNA, the CDR3 is TGTGCCAGCAGTTATGGTTGGAGGCCGGAGTTCTACAATGAGCAGTTCTTC.

For this clonotype: This sequence may be a read error, since a much larger clone differs from it by one base. V is TRBV19 and J is TRBJ1-2; possible D gene TRBD1, 5 bases. The germline CDR1 and CDR2 sequences are LNHDA and SQIVND (reference sequence). V was clipped by 9 bases and J by 2 bases, with 16 bases between them. This CDR3 has 14 amino acids. The CDR3 DNA reads as TGTGCCAGCAGGGACGGGGGATTCAACTATGGCTACACCTTC. Translating gives CASRDGGFNYGYTF.

This clonotype came up many times. V and J are TRBV3-1 and TRBJ1-1, with D uncertain. From germline, CDR1 is LGHDT and CDR2 YNNKEL (reference sequence). Trimming stripped 5 bases from V and 4 bases from J, with 8 bases between. The CDR3 runs 12 residues. The CDR3 here is CASSSVGTEAFF. CDR3 in DNA: TGTGCCAGCAGCTCGGTCGGCACTGAAGCTTTCTTT.

This clonotype was recorded at least ten times. This chain joins TRBV19 and TRBJ1-1; possibly TRBD1 for D (5 bases). The CDR3 spans 15 residues. Germline lookup yields CDR1 LNHDA and CDR2 SQIVND (reference sequence). The V end was cut by 10 bases, the J end by 4 bases, with 22 bases between. In DNA, the CDR3 is TGTGCCACCTCAATCCGGGCGGTGGGGGGCACTGAAGCTTTCTTT. This sequence encodes CATSIRAVGGTEAFF.

The table lists this clonotype with many counts. The gene calls are TRBV11-1 and TRBJ2-3; D might be TRBD2 (6 bases). In germline, CDR1 is SGHAT, CDR2 FQDESV (reference sequence). The CDR3 length is 17 residues. Trimming removed 5 bases from V and 4 bases from J, with 22 bases in between. This CDR3 reads CASSRKEDYRNADTQYF. The CDR3 coding sequence is TGTGCCAGCAGCAGAAAAGAGGACTACAGAAACGCAGATACGCAGTATTTT.

This clonotype was observed many times. This chain links TRBV2 with TRBJ2-5; D possibly corresponds to TRBD1 (6 bases). CDR1 is SNHLY, CDR2 FYNNEI, per germline. With 8 bases removed from V and 5 bases from J, the gap between germline ends came to 15 bases. This CDR3 has 13 amino acids. The CDR3 is CASSDRSGETQYF. Here the CDR3 DNA reads TGTGCCAGCTCCGACAGGTCGGGGGAGACCCAGTACTTC.

The table lists this clonotype with many counts. The genes are TRBV10-3 and TRBJ1-1, with D unclear. The germline gives CDR1 ENHRY, CDR2 SYGVKD. The CDR3 is made up of 16 amino acids. V was trimmed by 6 bases and J by 1 base, leaving 18 bases between them. The CDR3 reads CAIREAGGGGNTEAFF. The DNA for the CDR3 is TGTGCCATCAGAGAGGCAGGAGGCGGTGGGAACACTGAAGCTTTCTTT.

This clonotype came up many times. The chain couples TRBV27 to TRBJ2-1, with TRBD2 matching over 7 bases. The trim removed 8 bases at V and 5 bases at J, leaving 12 bases unmatched. Germline assignment: CDR1 MNHEY and CDR2 SMNVEV (reference sequence). CDR3 length: 15 amino acids. This CDR3 is CASRPAGFGDNEQFF. The CDR3 nucleotides read TGTGCCAGCCGGCCAGCGGGATTCGGCGACAATGAGCAGTTCTTC.

This clonotype was counted at least ten times. The conserved closing phenylalanine or tryptophan is absent in this CDR3, likely reflecting a read error. The DNA is omitted, as the CDR3 cannot be located on it reliably, and the CDR3 follows TCRdb's listing. This chain links TRBV20-1 with TRBJ2-7; the table's D gene call, TRBD1, was not cross checked with the DNA. The CDR3 sequence runs 10 residues, both termini included. Germline V gives CDR1 DFQATT, CDR2 SNEGSKA (reference sequence). The CDR3 reads CSARAGQVLS.

A single count supports this clonotype. This could be a read error, since a much larger clone is one nucleotide away. V and J are TRBV3-1 and TRBJ1-4; no definite D call. The CDR3 runs 13 residues. CDR1 is LGHDT and CDR2 is YNNKEL in the germline V gene (reference sequence). The CDR3 DNA is TGTGCCAGCAGCCAAGGGTGGGGTGAAAAACTGCTTTTT. Protein sequence: CASSQGWGEKLLF.

This clonotype has at least ten counts. The chain links TRBV19 to TRBJ1-5; 7 positions agree with TRBD1. V dropped 5 bases and J dropped 4; count of bases not matched to a gene: 11. The CDR3 sequence is 16 residues long. Germline V lookup: CDR1 LNHDA, CDR2 SQIVND (reference sequence). CDR3 in amino acids: CASSLLTGATNQPQHF. The CDR3 DNA follows: TGTGCCAGTAGTCTTTTAACAGGGGCGACAAATCAGCCCCAGCATTTT.

This clonotype showed up many times. The rearrangement uses TRBV20-1 and TRBJ1-5; a weak D match, TRBD1 (5 bases). Germline lookup yields CDR1 DFQATT and CDR2 SNEGSKA (reference sequence). Trimming shortened V by 2 bases and J by 7 bases, and 9 bases separated the two germline ends. The CDR3 loop spans 12 amino acids. In DNA form, the CDR3 reads TGCAGTGCTAGAACAGGAGGGCAGCCCCAGCATTTT. Its translation is CSARTGGQPQHF.